This TCR beta chain is from a study of shared clonotypes between healthy human individuals. Sequencing used immunoSEQ multiplex PCR; TCRdb keeps in-frame clones, though not all of them. The sample holds about 2 million clones; about 95% are singletons and the top ten take about 1.1%. Study-level findings and limits: Clonotypes not shared had lower generation probabilities than those common to all four donors.

V lost 0 bases to trimming and J lost 1 base; unmatched junction nucleotides: 5. The CDR3 covers 16 residues. Germline V CDR1 and CDR2: GTSNPN, SVGIG (reference sequence). CD45RO-negative, CCR7-selected cells formed the naive CD8 fraction, which excluded terminally differentiated effector memory CD45RA+ cells. Donation came from healthy HIV-negative adults that had no recent acute infections or vaccinations. All participating donors were Caucasian adults from Nashville, Tennessee. Comments on this clone: The target antigen is unknown.

This chain links TRBV30 with TRBJ2-2; the match to TRBD2 covers 7 bases. Sample: naive CD8+ T cells sorted from blood. The sequence derives from a man in his late teens or twenties in good health. The CDR3 reads CAWSVLGTKNTGELFF. DNA of the CDR3: TGTGCCTGGAGTGTACTTGGGACTAAGAACACCGGGGAGCTGTTTTTT.